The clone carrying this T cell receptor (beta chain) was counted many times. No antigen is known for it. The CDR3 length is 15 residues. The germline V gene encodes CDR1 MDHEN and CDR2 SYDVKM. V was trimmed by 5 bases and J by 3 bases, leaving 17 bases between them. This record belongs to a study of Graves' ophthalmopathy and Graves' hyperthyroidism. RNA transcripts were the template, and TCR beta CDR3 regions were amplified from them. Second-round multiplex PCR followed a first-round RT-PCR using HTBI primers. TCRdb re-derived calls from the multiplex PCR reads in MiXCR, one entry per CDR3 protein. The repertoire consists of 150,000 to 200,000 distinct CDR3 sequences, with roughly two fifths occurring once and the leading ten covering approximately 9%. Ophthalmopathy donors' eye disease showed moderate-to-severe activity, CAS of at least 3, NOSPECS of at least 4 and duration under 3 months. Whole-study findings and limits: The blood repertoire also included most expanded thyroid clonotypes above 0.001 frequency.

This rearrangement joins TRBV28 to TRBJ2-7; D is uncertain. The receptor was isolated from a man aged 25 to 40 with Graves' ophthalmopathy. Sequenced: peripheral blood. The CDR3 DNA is TGTGCCAGCAGTGGGCGAGTGTTTAGCCTCTACGAGCAGTACTTC. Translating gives CASSGRVFSLYEQYF.